Listed below are T cell receptor beta chains from one sample, sequenced in a study of metastatic and nonmetastatic thyroid tumors. TCRdb recomputed clones from the PCR reads via MiXCR. The table lists around 45,000 clones, about 15% of them singletons. Material for sequencing was blood. The origin of the receptors is a female donor with papillary thyroid cancer or a benign thyroid nodule (not recorded which). Some clones in this sample may be carry-over from other donors' samples. CDR3s include the opening cysteine and the closing phenylalanine or tryptophan. Expanded clones are given a class, and other clones once, few, many or no size at all.

V gene	clone size	J gene	CDR3 protein
TRBV11-2	many	TRBJ2-7	CASSWGQGYEQYF
TRBV6-1	.	TRBJ2-7	CASSTDRVFTTYEQYF
TRBV5-1	.	TRBJ1-3	CASSLDSPSSGNTIYF
TRBV28	many	TRBJ1-4	CASSRQTEGEKLFF
TRBV28	.	TRBJ2-2	CASSLGRGIRTAELFF
TRBV7-9	many	TRBJ2-7	CASSLKVDSGYEQYF
TRBV5-1	many	TRBJ2-1	CASRQGLDNEQFF
TRBV6-5	many	TRBJ2-5	CASSYGAGETQYF
TRBV4-2	many	TRBJ2-3	CASSRSSGSTDTQYF
TRBV27	many	TRBJ2-7	CASSRGAVAGVSYEQYF
TRBV30	many	TRBJ2-7	CAWSLRLSYEQYF
TRBV28	few	TRBJ2-7	CASSAQTWGSAEQYF
TRBV10-3	.	TRBJ2-1	CAISETTSGRYNEQFF
TRBV6-1	many	TRBJ2-3	CASSTSGITDTQYF
TRBV5-1	many	TRBJ2-2	CASSPLTGGDTGELFF
TRBV12-3/TRBV12-4	many	TRBJ1-3	CASSPPFGGNTIYF